A single sample is the source of the 6 T cell receptor beta chains below, sequenced in a study of shared clonotypes between healthy human individuals. Measured with immunoSEQ multiplex PCR; TCRdb has only the in-frame clones, and not every one. The table records fewer than 600,000 clones, about 76% of them present only once. Source material: PBMCs. Source of these receptors: a woman in her 40s in good health. Some clones in this sample may be carry-over from other donors' samples.

This clone was seen a single time. The genes are TRBV7-9 and TRBJ1-4; 7 nucleotides agree with TRBD1. With V trimmed by 1 base and J by 8 bases, 4 bases remained unmatched. This CDR3 region has 14 residues. Germline V gives CDR1 SEHNR, CDR2 FQNEAQ (reference sequence). The chain's CDR3 is CASSLEGAREKLFF. In DNA form, the CDR3 reads TGTGCCAGCAGCTTAGAGGGGGCGCGCGAAAAACTGTTTTTT.

Notes on this clone: A single base separates this from a much larger clone, so it may be a read error. Other DNA sequences in the same sample also yield this CDR3. The chain employs TRBV28 and TRBJ2-2; D uncertain. Germline V lookup: CDR1 MDHEN, CDR2 SYDVKM. The CDR3 is 18 amino acids. In DNA form, the CDR3 reads TGTGCCAGCAGTCATACCCTCCTAGTCAGGAGTAACACCGGAGAGCTGTTTTTT. The encoded protein is CASSHTLLVRSNTGELFF.

J is TRBJ2-7 and V is TRBV28; D is perhaps TRBD2 (7 bases). The CDR3 spans 16 residues. Trimming stripped 5 bases from V and 6 bases from J, with 23 bases between. The germline V gene has CDR1 MDHEN and CDR2 SYDVKM. In DNA, the CDR3 is TGTGCCAGCAGTAGGGGGGGTGTTCCGGGAGAGGGCGAGCAGTACTTC. Translating it yields CASSRGGVPGEGEQYF.

The chain couples TRBV27 to TRBJ2-7; TRBD1 matches 8 bases. Germline V lookup: CDR1 MNHEY, CDR2 SMNVEV (reference sequence). J lost 1 base, V lost 5 bases, and 7 bases had no gene match. The CDR3 is 15 amino acids. The CDR3 region has the DNA TGTGCCAGCAGTCCTAGGACAGGGAGTTCCTACGAGCAGTACTTC. Encoded protein: CASSPRTGSSYEQYF.

The chain uses TRBV7-2 and TRBJ2-3; perhaps D is TRBD1 or TRBD2 (5 bases each). In germline, CDR1 is SGHTA, CDR2 FQGNSA. The V gene lost 3 bases and the J gene lost 3 bases, with 13 bases spanning the gap. This CDR3 region has 15 residues. This CDR3 is CASSFGASMTDTQYF. CDR3 DNA: TGTGCCAGCAGCTTTGGGGCTAGCATGACAGATACGCAGTATTTT.

The genes are TRBV11-2 and TRBJ2-3; 10 bases match TRBD2. Unmatched junction bases numbered 2, after V lost 3 bases and J lost 2 bases. CDR3 size: 15 residues. CDR1 and CDR2 from the germline V gene are SGHAT and FQNNGV. CDR3 bases: TGTGCCAGCAGCTTCAGCGGGAGGGACACAGATACGCAGTATTTT. This sequence encodes CASSFSGRDTDTQYF.